This is a list of T cell receptor beta chains from one sample in a study of a mutant IDH1 vaccine in newly diagnosed glioma. The repertoire was sequenced with immunoSEQ multiplex PCR; TCRdb's copy has only in-frame clones and lacks some. The sample comprises 55,000 to 70,000 clones, 80% to 90% of which are singletons, and approximately 2.6% rests with the top ten. The specimen was PBMCs, collected from a glioma patient treated with radiotherapy, temozolomide or both. These receptors were taken from a man aged 30 to 45 with glioma. Both conserved end residues are part of each CDR3. The D gene is left open where the match is weak. Clone size is shown for a subset of rows, as once, few, many or a class of expanded clone.

CASSPITGGSAYEQYF | TGTGCCAGCTCACCAATTACGGGGGGGAGCGCCTACGAGCAGTACTTC | TRBD2 | TRBV18 | NA | TRBJ2-7
CASSLQGKRTEAFF | TGCGCCAGCAGCCTACAGGGGAAAAGGACTGAAGCTTTCTTT | TRBD1 | TRBV5-1 | NA | TRBJ1-1
CASSGRDRAPLGVLNTEAFF | TGTGCCAGCAGTGGGAGGGACAGGGCTCCCCTCGGGGTTTTGAACACTGAAGCTTTCTTT | TRBD1 | TRBV2 | NA | TRBJ1-1
CASSGSFTGGSGEQYF | TGCGCCAGCAGTGGGTCCTTCACAGGGGGCTCTGGCGAGCAGTACTTC | TRBD1 | TRBV10-2 | NA | TRBJ2-7
CASSIYHRAGGNTIYF | TGTGCCAGCAGCATCTACCACAGGGCGGGTGGAAACACCATATATTTT | NA | TRBV7-9 | NA | TRBJ1-3
CASSQYGSYNSPLHF | TGTGCTAGTTCCCAATATGGCTCCTATAATTCACCCCTCCACTTT | NA | TRBV12-5 | NA | TRBJ1-6
CASSTRLAGYTDTQYF | TGTGCCAGTAGTACTAGACTAGCGGGGTACACAGATACGCAGTATTTT | TRBD2 | TRBV19 | NA | TRBJ2-3
CASSAQRGSYNEQFF | TGTGCCAGCAGCGCTCAGCGGGGTTCCTACAATGAGCAGTTCTTC | TRBD2 | TRBV5-4 | NA | TRBJ2-1
CASSGRPLAGGTYEQYF | TGTGCCAGCAGCGGACGGCCTCTAGCGGGGGGAACCTACGAGCAGTACTTC | TRBD2 | TRBV7-9 | NA | TRBJ2-7
CASSPKYEQYF | TGTGCCAGCTCACCTAAATACGAGCAGTACTTC | NA | TRBV18 | NA | TRBJ2-7
CAWSDMGAVQLNTEAFF | TGTGCCTGGAGTGATATGGGGGCCGTACAGCTGAACACTGAAGCTTTCTTT | NA | TRBV30 | few | TRBJ1-1
CASSQPQGIQYF | TGTGCCAGCAGCCAACCACAGGGCATTCAGTACTTC | NA | TRBV14 | once | TRBJ2-4